This T cell receptor (beta chain) appears in the sequencing data of a study of blood T cell repertoires in COVID-19. Study background: Samples representing acute and convalescent COVID-19 were sourced from the United States, Italy and Spain.

It was during active infection that Seattle patients were enrolled and then longitudinally followed. Germline CDR1 reads LGHNA; CDR2 reads YNFKEQ. Trimming removed 3 bases from V and 8 bases from J; junction bases left unmatched: 6. This CDR3 contains 16 residues. Original processing notes: Reference gene primers were amplified, and this amplification served to estimate nucleated cell counts. Here immunoSEQ multiplex PCR was the method, and the copy in TCRdb shows in-frame clones only, minus some. That table furnishes V, J and clone size, whereas the DNA furnished D and trimming. This table has some 180,000 clones, about 88% appearing once.

What was sequenced was peripheral blood. The TCR was taken from a man between 50 and 59 years old with COVID-19, enrolled during active disease. The V call is TRBV4-2, the J call TRBJ2-1; 14 nucleotides match TRBD2. This CDR3 is CASSHGLAGGLDEQFF. The CDR3, as DNA: TGTGCCAGCAGCCATGGACTAGCGGGGGGCCTCGATGAGCAGTTCTTC.